The rows below give T cell receptor beta chains drawn from one sample of a study of beta chain features in type 1 diabetes. TCRdb keeps only in-frame clones here, not all; method: immunoSEQ multiplex PCR. Of over 20,000 clones in the sample, around half were seen once. The sample taken for sequencing was stem cell memory CD4+ T cells from blood. The receptors derive from a young man with type 1 diabetes. CDR3s include the opening cysteine and the closing phenylalanine or tryptophan. A D gene is named only where the DNA matches it firmly. Clone size is not always given. Where it is, it says once, few, many or a class for expanded clones.

15	TRBD2	TRBJ2-7	-	TRBV6-5	CASSYKSGVAYEQYF	TGTGCCAGCAGTTATAAAAGCGGGGTGGCGTACGAGCAGTACTTC
11	-	TRBJ2-5	few	TRBV7-2	CASSLSETQYF	TGTGCCAGCAGCTTATCGGAGACCCAGTACTTC
14	-	TRBJ2-2	-	TRBV11-2	CASSLGVRTGELFF	TGTGCCAGCAGTTTAGGCGTGAGAACCGGGGAGCTGTTTTTT
15	-	TRBJ2-7	few	TRBV21-1	CASSHYKRSTYEQYF	TGTGCCAGCAGCCACTACAAGCGATCTACCTACGAGCAGTACTTC
16	TRBD2	TRBJ2-5	few	TRBV19	CASSPTLAGGQETQYF	TGTGCCAGTAGTCCTACCCTAGCGGGGGGCCAAGAGACCCAGTACTTC
14	-	TRBJ1-2	few	TRBV30	CAWSGSTELYGYTF	TGTGCCTGGAGTGGGTCGACAGAACTCTATGGCTACACCTTC
14	-	TRBJ1-2	-	TRBV15	CATSRGGGDGGYTF	TGTGCCACCAGCAGAGGGGGAGGGGACGGTGGCTACACCTTC
16	TRBD2	TRBJ2-1	-	TRBV7-2	CASSLRTRFLYNEQFF	TGTGCCAGCAGCTTGAGGACTAGGTTTTTATACAATGAGCAGTTCTTC
16	-	TRBJ2-2	-	TRBV7-9	CASSLAAGAYTGELFF	TGTGCCAGCAGCTTAGCGGCAGGGGCATACACCGGGGAGCTGTTTTTT
15	TRBD2	TRBJ2-7	-	TRBV18	CASSQGTSGTYEQYF	TGTGCCAGCTCCCAAGGGACTAGCGGTACCTACGAGCAGTACTTC
14	-	TRBJ1-1	few	TRBV2	CASSERGSNTEAFF	TGTGCCAGCAGTGAAAGGGGTTCGAACACTGAAGCTTTCTTT
15	TRBD1	TRBJ1-4	-	TRBV19	CGSRPYQGAHEKLFF	TGTGGGAGTAGACCCTATCAGGGGGCGCATGAAAAACTGTTTTTT
15	-	TRBJ1-1	-	TRBV19	CASSMSRGMRTEAFF	TGTGCCAGTAGTATGTCTAGGGGAATGAGGACTGAAGCTTTCTTT
14	-	TRBJ2-5	few	TRBV4-2	CASSLGQNQETQYF	TGTGCCAGCAGCCTTGGACAGAACCAAGAGACCCAGTACTTC
15	TRBD1	TRBJ1-4	-	TRBV2	CASSPTGQANEKLFF	TGTGCCAGCAGTCCCACGGGACAGGCAAATGAAAAACTGTTTTTT
19	-	TRBJ1-2	-	TRBV14	CASSQPETLNAGDNYGYTF	TGTGCCAGCAGCCAGCCCGAAACTTTAAACGCAGGGGATAACTATGGCTACACCTTC
16	-	TRBJ2-2	-	TRBV5-4	CASSYDMGARTGELFF	TGTGCCAGCAGCTACGACATGGGGGCGAGGACCGGGGAGCTGTTTTTT
15	TRBD1	TRBJ1-2	-	TRBV6-1	CASRDPTGSNYGYTF	TGTGCCAGCAGAGACCCGACAGGGTCTAACTATGGCTACACCTTC
14	-	TRBJ1-2	-	TRBV5-1	CASSPGAQVYGYTF	TGCGCCAGCAGCCCAGGGGCCCAAGTCTATGGCTACACCTTC
12	-	TRBJ2-3	-	TRBV9	CASSALGGTQYF	TGTGCCAGCAGCGCGCTAGGGGGTACGCAGTATTTT
14	TRBD1	TRBJ2-7	-	TRBV6-6	CASSARDRDYEQYF	TGTGCCAGCAGTGCTCGGGACAGGGACTACGAGCAGTACTTC
15	TRBD1	TRBJ2-7	-	TRBV6-5	CASSYLGQGKHEQYF	TGTGCCAGCAGTTACCTGGGACAGGGGAAACACGAGCAGTACTTC
15	-	TRBJ2-7	-	TRBV18	CASSQTQGSSYEQYF	TGTGCCAGCTCACAAACGCAGGGGAGCTCCTACGAGCAGTACTTC
14	TRBD2	TRBJ2-7	few	TRBV30	CAWSLSSGDYEQYF	TGTGCCTGGAGTCTTTCTAGCGGAGACTACGAGCAGTACTTC
15	-	TRBJ1-1	-	TRBV11-3	CASSLRQEGNTEAFF	TGTGCCAGCAGCTTACGACAGGAAGGGAACACTGAAGCTTTCTTT
14	-	TRBJ1-1	few	TRBV5-1	CASSLSGTNTEAFF	TGCGCCAGCAGCTTATCGGGGACTAACACTGAAGCTTTCTTT
18	-	TRBJ1-1	few	TRBV19	CASSIGVLGTPGGTEAFF	TGTGCCAGTAGTATCGGGGTTCTCGGGACTCCGGGGGGCACTGAAGCTTTCTTT
15	TRBD1	TRBJ2-2	-	TRBV5-6	CASSFGTGITGELFF	TGTGCCAGCAGCTTCGGGACAGGGATCACCGGGGAGCTGTTTTTT
13	-	TRBJ2-5	few	TRBV18	CASSPGGYGTQYF	TGTGCCAGCTCACCAGGTGGTTACGGGACCCAGTACTTC
16	-	TRBJ1-4	-	TRBV5-1	CASSSWGGTPNEKLFF	TGCGCCAGCAGCTCGTGGGGAGGGACGCCTAATGAAAAACTGTTTTTT
15	-	TRBJ2-2	-	TRBV5-1	CASSSTATNTGELFF	TGCGCCAGCAGCTCTACAGCTACGAACACCGGGGAGCTGTTTTTT
14	-	TRBJ2-7	few	TRBV5-1	CASRPEAGTYEQYF	TGCGCCAGCCGACCCGAGGCAGGGACCTACGAGCAGTACTTC
14	-	TRBJ2-4	-	TRBV5-1	CASSLGQERNIQYF	TGCGCCAGCAGCTTGGGACAGGAGAGAAACATTCAGTACTTC
12	TRBD2	TRBJ2-3	few	TRBV5-1	CASSTAGGPWYF	TGCGCCAGCAGCACAGCGGGGGGGCCCTGGTATTTT
17	TRBD2	TRBJ2-2	-	TRBV5-5	CASTRREGPSNTGELFF	TGTGCCAGCACCCGACGGGAGGGGCCTTCGAACACCGGGGAGCTGTTTTTT
19	TRBD2	TRBJ2-1	few	TRBV4-2	CASSQEGRVAGFSYNEQFF	TGTGCCAGCAGCCAAGAGGGGCGGGTAGCGGGTTTCTCCTACAATGAGCAGTTCTTC
16	-	TRBJ2-5	few	TRBV7-2	CASSSTGGPAGETQYF	TGTGCCAGCAGCTCTACTGGGGGCCCCGCCGGGGAGACCCAGTACTTC
16	TRBD2	TRBJ2-3	-	TRBV6-5	CASSYSSGSRTDTQYF	TGTGCCAGCAGTTACAGCAGCGGGAGTAGGACAGATACGCAGTATTTT
15	TRBD1	TRBJ2-7	-	TRBV29-1	CSAAPGQGFSYEQYF	TGCAGCGCTGCCCCGGGACAGGGGTTCTCCTACGAGCAGTACTTC
16	-	TRBJ1-2	-	TRBV18	CASSPSIFPSDYGYTF	TGTGCCAGCTCACCGTCTATCTTTCCGAGCGACTATGGCTACACCTTC
18	TRBD1	TRBJ2-1	-	TRBV5-1	CASSSTGPGTGGLNEQFF	TGCGCCAGCAGCTCTACCGGCCCCGGGACAGGGGGCTTGAATGAGCAGTTCTTC